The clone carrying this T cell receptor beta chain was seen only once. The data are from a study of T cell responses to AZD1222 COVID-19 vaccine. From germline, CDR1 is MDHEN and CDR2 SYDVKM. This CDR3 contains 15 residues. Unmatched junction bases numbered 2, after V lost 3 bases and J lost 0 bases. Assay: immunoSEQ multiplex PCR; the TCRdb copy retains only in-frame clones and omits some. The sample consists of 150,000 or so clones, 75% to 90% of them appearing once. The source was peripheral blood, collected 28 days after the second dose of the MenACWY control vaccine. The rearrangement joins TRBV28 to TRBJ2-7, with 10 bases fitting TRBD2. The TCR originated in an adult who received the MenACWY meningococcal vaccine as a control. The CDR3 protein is CASSLSGRDSYEQYF. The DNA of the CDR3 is TGTGCCAGCAGTTTGAGCGGGAGGGACTCCTACGAGCAGTACTTC.